This T cell receptor (beta chain) derives from a study of T cells in Graves' hyperthyroidism and ophthalmopathy. The study's findings and limits: Separation of ophthalmopathy from stable hyperthyroidism was achieved by a 13 V-J model.

The CDR3 is made up of 16 amino acids. Germline values: CDR1 SNHLY, CDR2 FYNNEI. Trimming stripped 8 bases from V and 0 bases from J, with 19 bases between. It was RNA transcripts that yielded the amplified TCR beta CDR3 regions. RT-PCR in the first round (using the HTBI primer set) targeted the TCR CDR3. From the multiplex PCR reads, TCRdb called clonotypes with MiXCR, one entry per CDR3 protein. There are approximately 510,000 distinct CDR3 sequences in the sample; 40% to 50% occur only once, and 44% lies in the top ten. This clonotype was found many times. What it recognizes is unknown. Thyroid ultrasound and orbital computed tomography, with clinical symptoms and serum thyroxine and TRAb, informed diagnoses.

This TCR was sampled from an adult woman with Graves' disease, either hyperthyroidism or ophthalmopathy (not recorded which). The chain carries TRBV2 and TRBJ1-1, with TRBD1 as a possible D gene (6 bases). Sequencing used peripheral blood or thyroid tissue (not recorded which). In DNA form, the CDR3 reads TGTGCCAGCTCCCCTGGGGGGCGAGGTGTGAACACTGAAGCTTTCTTT. Protein: CASSPGGRGVNTEAFF.